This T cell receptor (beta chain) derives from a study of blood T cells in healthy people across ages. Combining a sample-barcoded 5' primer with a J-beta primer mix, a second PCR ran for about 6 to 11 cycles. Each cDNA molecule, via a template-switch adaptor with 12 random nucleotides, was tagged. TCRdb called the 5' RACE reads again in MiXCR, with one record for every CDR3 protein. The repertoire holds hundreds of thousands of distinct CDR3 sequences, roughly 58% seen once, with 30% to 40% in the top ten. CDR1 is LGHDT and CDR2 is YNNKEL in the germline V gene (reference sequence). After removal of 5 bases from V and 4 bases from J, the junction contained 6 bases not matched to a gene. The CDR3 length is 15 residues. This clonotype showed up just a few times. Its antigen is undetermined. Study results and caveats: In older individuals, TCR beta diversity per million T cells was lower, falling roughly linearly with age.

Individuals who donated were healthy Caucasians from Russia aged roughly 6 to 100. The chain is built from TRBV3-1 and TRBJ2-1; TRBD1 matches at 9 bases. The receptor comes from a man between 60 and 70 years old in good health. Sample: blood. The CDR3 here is CASSMGQGGYNEQFF. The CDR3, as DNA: TGTGCCAGCAGCATGGGACAGGGAGGATACAATGAGCAGTTCTTC.